The T cell receptor (beta chain) described here comes from a study of human T cells and chemical hapten exposure. Time point meaning: patch test 1, 2 weeks after DPC sensitization. Treatment reported: therapeutic diphenylcyclopropenone sensitization with weekly scalp DPC. Suited to DPC and affected by alopecia, the donors ranged from 18 to 70 years old. Each CDR3 protein is one row after TCRdb ran MiXCR on the RACE reads. The table includes about 99,000 distinct CDR3 sequences, under 15% detected once. Germline V gene lookup returns CDR1 MNHNY and CDR2 SVGAGI (reference sequence). The CDR3 sequence is 14 residues long. Between the trimmed V and J ends, which lost 0 bases and 5 bases, there was a span of 10 bases.

The receptor was isolated from a woman aged 40 to 50 with alopecia areata. Some clones in this sample may be carry-over from other donors' samples. The starting material was whole blood, obtained in connection with sensitization to the hapten diphenylcyclopropenone (DPC). The chain is built from TRBV6-6 and TRBJ1-1; D uncertain. CDR3 amino acids: CASSYSREGTEAFF. In nucleotides, the CDR3 is TGTGCCAGCAGTTACTCGAGGGAAGGGACTGAAGCTTTCTTT.